This passage covers 16 T cell receptor beta chains from one sample sequenced in a study of cytomegalovirus exposure and HLA in healthy donors (dated 2017 in TCRdb). Receptor amplification or capture employed the immunoSEQ multiplex PCR assay. A mixture of 60 forward primers for TCR Vbeta segments and 13 reverse primers for TCR Jbeta segments was used in the multiplex PCR. The immuneACCESS repertoire file appears here via TCRdb, limited to in-frame rearrangements. These files lack a portion of the clones; in checked studies, under half of the deficit traces to unresolved V genes, and the cause of the others is not known. This sample is represented by some 150,000 clones; 80% to 90% of them were singletons. The ten largest make up roughly 5.2% of the sample. The sequenced sample was PBMCs. These receptors all come from a young woman in good health and CMV-seropositive.

This clone has a handful of counts. DNA for the CDR3: TGCGCCAGCAGCTTGGGCCCAGGGATAACGAGGACCTACGAGCAGTACTTC. Amino acid sequence: CASSLGPGITRTYEQYF. The gene calls are TRBV5-1 and TRBJ2-7; TRBD1 is a possible D gene (5 bases). Trimming cost V 0 bases and J 2 bases, with 18 bases left between them. The CDR3 extends over 17 amino acids. CDR1 and CDR2 (germline): SGHRS, YFSETQ.

The genes are TRBV7-2 and TRBJ2-5, with TRBD1 matching 7 bases. V dropped 5 bases and J dropped 2; count of bases not matched to a gene: 5. Germline V CDR1 and CDR2: SGHTA, FQGNSA. The length of the CDR3 is 14 residues. The CDR3 sequence: CASSIQGRQETQYF. The CDR3 DNA sequence: TGTGCCAGCAGCATACAGGGGAGACAAGAGACCCAGTACTTC.

The V and J genes are TRBV6-6 and TRBJ2-7; 8 positions agree with TRBD2. CDR1 and CDR2 (germline): MNHNY, SVGAGI (reference sequence). J lost 7 bases, V lost 7 bases, and 9 bases had no gene match. The CDR3 consists of 13 residues. The CDR3 region is CASKPAGVGEQYF. The CDR3 DNA sequence: TGTGCCAGCAAACCAGCGGGGGTCGGGGAGCAGTACTTC.

The CDR3 here is CASSLTSGAETQYF. The CDR3 coding sequence is TGCGCCAGCAGCTTAACTAGCGGGGCGGAGACCCAGTACTTC. This sequence joins TRBV5-1 and TRBJ2-5; TRBD2 agrees at 10 bases. This CDR3 spans 14 amino acids. The germline V gene has CDR1 SGHRS and CDR2 YFSETQ. Trimming took 2 bases from V and 5 from J; bases not matched to a gene: 3.

J is TRBJ2-5 and V is TRBV5-6, with 9 positions matching TRBD1. Germline V gene sequence: CDR1 SGHDT, CDR2 YYEEEE. V lost 4 bases and J lost 5; bases outside the gene matches: 6. The CDR3 extends over 14 amino acids. The CDR3 reads CASSDGQGYETQYF. CDR3 coding DNA: TGTGCCAGCAGCGATGGACAGGGGTACGAGACCCAGTACTTC. Variable domain in full (rest from reference TRBV5-6 and TRBJ2-5): DAGVTQSPTHLIKTRGQQVTLRCSPKSGHDTVSWYQQALGQGPQFIFQYYEEEERQRGNFPDRFSGHQFPNYSSELNVNALLLGDSALYLCASSDGQGYETQYFGPGTRLLVL.

The rearrangement joins TRBV2 to TRBJ1-1; D is uncertain. This CDR3 region has 16 residues. V was cut by 5 bases and J by 1 base, with 17 bases left in between. CDR1 is SNHLY and CDR2 is FYNNEI in the germline V gene. In DNA, the CDR3 is TGTGCCAGCAGTAACCCGCACCAACCGGGGAACACTGAAGCTTTCTTT. Translated, it gives CASSNPHQPGNTEAFF.

The chain joins TRBV29-1 to TRBJ1-2; a possible D gene is TRBD1 (6 bases). This CDR3 region has 15 residues. Germline CDR1 is SQVTM and CDR2 is ANQGSEA. V gave up 3 bases and J gave up 0 bases, with 14 bases separating them. CDR3 in amino acids: CSVDQATGPNYGYTF. The DNA for the CDR3 is TGCAGCGTTGATCAGGCGACAGGCCCTAACTATGGCTACACCTTC.

Regarding this clone: At one end, the junction sequence differs from germline, possibly due to a read error. V gene TRBV7-9 combines with J gene TRBJ2-2; perhaps TRBD1 as D (6 bases). This CDR3 is built from 13 residues. Germline CDR1 SEHNR, CDR2 FQNEAQ (reference sequence). The CDR3 coding sequence is TGTTCCAGCACCCAACAGGGAACCGGGGAGCTGTTTTTT. Protein product: CSSTQQGTGELFF.

The J gene is TRBJ2-7, the V gene TRBV28; D is ambiguous. CDR3 length: 12 amino acids. The germline V and J ends were trimmed by 2 bases and 3 bases, with 5 bases remaining between them. CDR1 and CDR2 (germline): MDHEN, SYDVKM. CDR3 sequence: CASSLPSYEQYF. CDR3 sequence (DNA): TGTGCCAGCAGTTTACCCAGCTACGAGCAGTACTTC.

This clone was found a few times. The chain carries TRBV6-5 and TRBJ1-6, with unresolved D. The CDR3 extends over 15 amino acids. V lost 5 bases, J lost 8 bases, and 16 bases lay in between. Germline V gene lookup returns CDR1 MNHEY and CDR2 SVGAGI. CDR3 residues: CASSNTLGRDSPLHF. The DNA for the CDR3 is TGTGCCAGCAGTAATACCCTAGGGCGGGATTCACCCCTCCACTTT.

The genes are TRBV7-8 and TRBJ2-7, with TRBD1 identical over 8 bases. This CDR3 comprises 16 residues. The V segment lost 1 base and the J segment 9 bases; nucleotides outside the gene matches: 14. The V gene's germline CDR1 is SGHVS and CDR2 FQNEAQ. The CDR3 DNA reads TGTGCCAGCAGCTTAGGCGCAGGGGGCGGGTTTTTGGGGCAGTACTTC. Its translation: CASSLGAGGGFLGQYF.

This rearrangement joins TRBV28 to TRBJ2-5; TRBD1 agrees at 7 bases. CDR3 size: 14 residues. V dropped 3 bases and J dropped 5; count of bases not matched to a gene: 6. Germline-derived CDR1 and CDR2 are MDHEN and SYDVKM. The CDR3 is CASSLGQTTETQYF. The DNA for the CDR3 is TGTGCCAGCAGTTTGGGACAGACCACGGAGACCCAGTACTTC.

V usage is TRBV15 and J usage is TRBJ2-5, with TRBD1 as a possible D gene (6 bases). TRBJ2-7 matches the DNA end more closely, so the J call is doubtful. This CDR3 comprises 14 residues. CDR1 is LNHNV, CDR2 YYDKDF, per germline (reference sequence). CDR3 nucleotide sequence: TGTGCCACCTCTACCGGGACACCTCACCACGAGCAGTACTTC. Translation: CATSTGTPHHEQYF.

This sequence joins TRBV9 and TRBJ2-2; D perhaps matches TRBD2 (6 bases). This CDR3 is built from 15 residues. In germline, CDR1 is SGDLS, CDR2 YYNGEE. With 3 bases removed from V and 4 bases from J, the gap between germline ends came to 13 bases. The CDR3 protein is CASSAPSEGTGELFF. The CDR3 nucleotides read TGTGCCAGCAGCGCACCTAGCGAAGGCACCGGGGAGCTGTTTTTT.

In its sample, this clone was seen a few times. This chain uses TRBV7-2 with TRBJ2-4; a possible D gene is TRBD2 (6 bases). The V gene's germline CDR1 is SGHTA and CDR2 FQGNSA. This CDR3 is 13 amino acids long. The V and J ends lost 5 bases and 8 bases respectively, with 13 bases between them. The CDR3 spells CASSPPREDIQYF. The CDR3 DNA reads as TGTGCCAGCAGCCCCCCGAGGGAGGACATTCAGTACTTC.

V is TRBV5-6 and J is TRBJ2-7, with 8 bases fitting TRBD1. The CDR3 totals 16 residues. Trimming removed 5 bases from V and 4 bases from J; junction bases left unmatched: 14. From germline, CDR1 is SGHDT and CDR2 YYEEEE. The CDR3 coding sequence is TGTGCCAGCAGGGTGGGAAGGCAGGGGGCTTTATACGAGCAGTACTTC. Translation: CASRVGRQGALYEQYF.